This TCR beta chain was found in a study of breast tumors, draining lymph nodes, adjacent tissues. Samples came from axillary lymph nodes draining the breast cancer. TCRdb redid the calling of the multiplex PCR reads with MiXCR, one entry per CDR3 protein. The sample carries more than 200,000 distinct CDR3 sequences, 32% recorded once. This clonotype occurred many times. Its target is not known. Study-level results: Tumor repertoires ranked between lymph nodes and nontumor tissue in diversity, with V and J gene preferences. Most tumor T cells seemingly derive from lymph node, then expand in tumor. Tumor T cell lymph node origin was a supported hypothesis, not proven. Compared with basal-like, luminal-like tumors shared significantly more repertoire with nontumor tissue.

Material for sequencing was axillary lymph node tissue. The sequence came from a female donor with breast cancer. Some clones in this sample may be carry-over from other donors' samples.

CDR3 nucleotide sequence: TGCAGTGCTCCTCTTATCGGTGTCAACACCGGGGAGCTGTTTTTT. Amino acid sequence: CSAPLIGVNTGELFF. This chain uses TRBV20-1 with TRBJ2-2; D not resolved. This CDR3 spans 15 amino acids. V was shortened by 5 bases and J by 2 bases, with 15 bases between the two germline ends. Germline assignment: CDR1 DFQATT and CDR2 SNEGSKA (reference sequence).